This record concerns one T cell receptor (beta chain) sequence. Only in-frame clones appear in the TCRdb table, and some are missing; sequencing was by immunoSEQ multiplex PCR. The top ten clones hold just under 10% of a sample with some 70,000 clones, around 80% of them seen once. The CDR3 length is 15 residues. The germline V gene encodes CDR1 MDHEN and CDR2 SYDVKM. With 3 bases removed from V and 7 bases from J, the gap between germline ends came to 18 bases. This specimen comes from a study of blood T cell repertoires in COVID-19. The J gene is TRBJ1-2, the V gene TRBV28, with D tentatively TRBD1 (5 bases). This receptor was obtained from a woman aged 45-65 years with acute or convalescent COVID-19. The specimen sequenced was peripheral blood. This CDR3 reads CASSFLRGVHCGYTF. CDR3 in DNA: TGTGCCAGCAGTTTTTTGCGGGGGGTGCACTGTGGCTACACCTTC.